This record concerns one T cell receptor beta chain sequence. This clonotype has ten or more counts. The antigen this receptor binds is unknown. Nothing much larger sits one base from this clone, and base qualities are not available. Reading the germline V gene (reference sequence) gives CDR1 LGHDT and CDR2 YNNKEL. The junction shows trimming of 1 base on V and 7 bases on J, plus 5 bases between the germline ends. The cysteine opens and the phenylalanine closes a CDR3 of 12 amino acids. The kept DNA is CDR3 alone, 36 bases in frame from the first base. Unsorted PBMC libraries were generated from 2 million PBMCs stored in RNAlater at -80 °C until RNA extraction. Multiple sclerosis patients were enrolled in a US clinical protocol under which disease progression was evaluated by magnetic resonance imaging. Peripheral blood underwent Ficoll-Hypaque density gradient centrifugation to isolate PBMCs, which were then cryopreserved in liquid nitrogen.

This sample was taken from a study of neurological immune-mediated disorders (dated by TCRdb to about 2019). Some background on the complete study: Among the 35 or so multiple sclerosis patients, approximately 30 had relapsing-remitting MS and 3 had secondary progressive MS. The roughly 110 TCR-beta libraries covered PBMC samples along with longitudinal samples, technical triplicates, and paired sorted CD4+ and CD8+ T-cell subsets. Using UMI-based sequencing, the study compared peripheral blood TCR-beta repertoires from patients with HTLV-I-associated myelopathy (HAM/TSP), patients with multiple sclerosis, and healthy controls. The cohort comprised some 71 subjects: about 15 HAM/TSP patients, 34 multiple sclerosis patients and about 20 healthy controls.

To synthesize cDNA, template-switch 5'RACE was performed with a primer carrying a 10-nucleotide random unique molecular identifier so that each TCR transcript was tagged. Over 160 million TCR-beta sequences, covering 15-18 subjects, were produced in each sequencing run. The RNeasy kit was used to extract total RNA. TCR-beta VDJ regions were amplified with primers for the TCR constant region and the 5'RACE anchor, using the KAPA Real-time Library Amplification kit. Sample indexes and Illumina adaptors were added in a first PCR, after which library yield was increased in a second PCR. The roughly 650 bp TCR product was size-selected on a 2% E-gel SizeSelection system after Ampure bead purification. Before pooling, library quality was assessed on a Bioanalyzer, concentration was determined with Qubit, and library quantification was performed with the Kapa Library Quantification kit. Paired-end 2 x 150 bp sequencing of the libraries was performed on an Illumina HiSeq 2500. To increase sequence diversity, 25-30% phiX was spiked into each library pool. The paper's processing steps were these. The UMI-based MiGEC pipeline processed quality-filtered reads and removed over 75% of raw TCR sequences during error correction. VDJ genes were aligned to IMGT germline references, and clonotypes were defined by unique CDR3 amino acid sequence plus V-J genes. VDJtools evaluated clonal expansion, Shannon diversity and CDR3 relatedness (CalcPairwiseDistances, ClusterSamples); CLCbio workbench built phylogenetic trees. Using coefficient-of-variation modelling across technical triplicates, the study counted a clone as expanded if it had at least 8 unique UMIs. TCRdb handled the public reads itself, with Q25 trimming in fastp and clone calling in MiXCR, and kept productive beta chains. Entries that share a CDR3 protein sequence are merged under the most common genes and DNA. The V and J calls shown here were made by TCRdb, not taken from the authors' results. A total of about 71,000 distinct CDR3 sequences appear in this sample, around 3.1% of them only once. The top ten clonotypes cover over 3.5% of the sample.

Overall study results and their limits: Repertoires from 18 of 34 MS patients were grouped by phylogenetic analysis into a cluster of related CDR3 sequences, suggesting a possible repertoire-level signature. TCR clonal expansion was greatest in HAM/TSP patients and smallest in MS patients, who ranked below even healthy controls. No identical CDR3 amino acid sequences were found to be shared among expanded clones across subjects, suggesting that TCR-beta repertoires were private in all groups. The MS cluster showed no association with clinical or MRI features, and the authors stated that larger cohorts are needed.

The clonotype comes from a man aged 35 to 55 with multiple sclerosis. The sample consisted of PBMCs. The sequence joins TRBV3-1 to TRBJ1-5; the D segment cannot be called with confidence. The sequence in DNA is TGTGCCAGCAGCCAAGCTACACAGCCCCAGCATTTT. Its amino acids are CASSQATQPQHF.